A single sample is the source of the 10 T cell receptor beta chains below, sequenced in a study of T cells in Graves' hyperthyroidism and ophthalmopathy. RNA transcripts yielded amplified TCR beta CDR3 regions. Using the HTBI primer set, a first-round RT-PCR was run on the TCR CDR3. Using its own MiXCR run on the multiplex PCR reads, TCRdb lists one record per CDR3 protein. The top ten hold approximately 6.8% of the sample, which has 600,000 to 700,000 distinct CDR3 sequences, just under 45% seen once. Sequencing was performed on peripheral blood or thyroid tissue (not recorded which). Receptors were obtained from an adult man with Graves' disease, either hyperthyroidism or ophthalmopathy (not recorded which).

The chain combines TRBV20-1 with TRBJ1-5; TRBD1 aligns across 8 bases. The CDR3 has 15 amino acids. The germline V gene has CDR1 DFQATT and CDR2 SNEGSKA (reference sequence). V shed 4 bases and J 7 bases; nucleotides not matched to a gene: 12. The CDR3 DNA follows: TGCAGTGCTAACTCGGACAGGGAGGTTGAACAGCCCCAGCATTTT. Translation: CSANSDREVEQPQHF.

This clonotype came up many times. The V gene is TRBV10-3, the J gene TRBJ2-2; unclear D gene. V dropped 0 bases and J dropped 4 bases, with 12 bases sitting between them. Germline lookup yields CDR1 ENHRY and CDR2 SYGVKD. The CDR3 covers 16 residues. The CDR3 coding sequence is TGTGCCATCAGTGAGTCGCGGCAGCCTATCACCGGGGAGCTGTTTTTT. It encodes CAISESRQPITGELFF.

This clonotype was counted between two and nine times. This chain connects TRBV6-1 to TRBJ2-2; 9 bases fit TRBD1. Germline V CDR1 and CDR2: MNHNS, SASEGT. Trimming at V came to 5 bases and at J to 6 bases, leaving 4 bases not matched to a gene. The CDR3 has 14 amino acids. The CDR3 DNA follows: TGTGCCAGCAGTATCCGGGACAGGGCCGGGGAGCTGTTTTTT. Protein sequence: CASSIRDRAGELFF.

This chain connects TRBV15 to TRBJ2-5, with a weak D call TRBD1 (5 bases). The CDR3 runs 13 residues. Trimming left V 6 bases short and J 4 bases short, with 12 bases between. Germline CDR1 is LNHNV and CDR2 is YYDKDF (reference sequence). The CDR3 is CATRTGQGETQYF. CDR3 DNA sequence: TGTGCCACCAGAACCGGTCAGGGAGAGACCCAGTACTTC.

The rearrangement links TRBV24-1 to TRBJ1-5, with 11 bases identical to TRBD1. The CDR3 has 14 amino acids. Germline V lookup: CDR1 KGHDR, CDR2 SFDVKD. V was pared by 7 bases and J by 11 bases, with 9 bases of the junction left unmatched. CDR3: CATRGQGGQETQHF. In DNA form, the CDR3 reads TGTGCCACCAGGGGACAGGGGGGCCAAGAGACCCAGCATTTT.

As regards this clonotype: This clone may be a read error of a much larger clone one base away. The CDR3 ends on some other residue instead of the conserved phenylalanine or tryptophan, so this is likely a read error. This chain uses TRBV7-9 with TRBJ1-2; 7 bases are a match to TRBD1. This CDR3 region has 15 residues. V was clipped by 4 bases and J by 4 bases; unmatched bases: 9. Germline CDR1 reads SEHNR; CDR2 reads FQNEAQ (reference sequence). CDR3 sequence: CASSSHDRVGYGYTC. The CDR3 nucleotides read TGTGCCAGCAGCTCCCACGACAGGGTCGGCTATGGCTACACCTGC.

This clonotype was picked up many times. The J gene is TRBJ1-4, the V gene TRBV20-1, with 7 bases identical to TRBD1. Germline assignment: CDR1 DFQATT and CDR2 SNEGSKA (reference sequence). This CDR3 is built from 14 residues. The trim removed 3 bases at V and 5 bases at J, leaving 6 bases unmatched. This CDR3 is CSASRDRANEKLFF. In DNA, the CDR3 is TGCAGTGCTAGCAGAGACAGGGCAAATGAAAAACTGTTTTTT.

This clonotype was seen ten or more times. The V gene is TRBV6-5, the J gene TRBJ1-2, with D perhaps matching TRBD1 (5 bases). Germline CDR1 is MNHEY and CDR2 is SVGAGI. The CDR3 has 15 residues. Trimming removed 8 bases at V and 2 bases at J, with 18 bases between. CDR3 loop: CASVRGALDNYGYTF. Here the CDR3 DNA reads TGTGCCAGCGTACGAGGGGCGCTTGACAACTATGGCTACACCTTC.

The V and J genes are TRBV6-1 and TRBJ1-2; possibly TRBD1 for D (5 bases). In germline, CDR1 is MNHNS, CDR2 SASEGT. The CDR3 sequence is 15 residues long. V was trimmed by 4 bases and J by 0 bases, leaving 12 bases between them. The CDR3: CASSARGKANYGYTF. DNA for the CDR3: TGTGCCAGCAGTGCCCGGGGGAAGGCTAACTATGGCTACACCTTC.

V gene TRBV20-1 combines with J gene TRBJ2-7, with D unresolved. The germline gives CDR1 DFQATT, CDR2 SNEGSKA (reference sequence). This CDR3 spans 12 amino acids. Trimming took 8 bases from V and 0 from J, leaving 11 bases between them. The CDR3 protein is CSYSGSSYEQYF. In DNA form, the CDR3 reads TGCAGTTACTCGGGCAGCTCCTACGAGCAGTACTTC.